Listed below are T cell receptor beta chains from one sample, sequenced in a study of liver allograft versus peripheral blood T cells. TCRdb used MiXCR to reprocess the reads, holding one entry per CDR3 protein. Seen here are approximately 7,300 distinct CDR3 sequences, more than 15% observed once, and the top ten hold approximately 1.4%. These receptors came from a human patient who had a liver transplant. Some T cells may arise from the graft donor. The conserved cysteine and the conserved F or W are not part of the CDR3 here.

V	J	CDR3
TRBV5-4	TRBJ1-2	ASSLEDRGQRNGYT
TRBV2	TRBJ1-2	ASSNANYGYT
TRBV9	TRBJ1-2	ASSVDGQAYYGYT
TRBV7-2	TRBJ1-1	ASSLYGDRGNTEAF
TRBV29-1	TRBJ1-2	SVGPGQGAGGYT
TRBV6-5	TRBJ1-5	ASSYSFGNQPQH
TRBV10-3	NA	AIGAGETQY
TRBV18	TRBJ2-7	ASSQAAGGEYEQY
TRBV30	TRBJ1-1	AWGPDEAF
TRBV29-1	TRBJ1-2	SVEGGRGYGYT
TRBV14	TRBJ1-6	ASSPGLFNSPLH
TRBV28	TRBJ2-1	ASSLKLAGLYEQF
TRBV5-4	TRBJ1-2	ASSLPDSNYGYT
TRBV5-4	TRBJ1-1	ASSLAGGKTEAF
TRBV6-1	TRBJ1-2	ASSERVVGDYGYT
TRBV30	TRBJ1-1	AWSVQVNTEAF
TRBV29-1	TRBJ1-1	SGGRQSNTEAF
TRBV18	TRBJ1-1	ASSPPNRGAETEAF
TRBV10-2	TRBJ2-5	ASAGRQETQY
TRBV20-1	TRBJ1-2	SACDRNYGYT
TRBV9	TRBJ2-1	ASSLGGYSYNEQF
TRBV20-1	TRBJ2-2	SALTSGGNTGELF
TRBV10-3	TRBJ2-1	AVTGGAYSDEQF
TRBV19	TRBJ1-6	ASSSSGTYNSPLH
TRBV7-9	TRBJ1-5	ASSFWDTDQPQH
TRBV20-1	TRBJ1-2	SASLVREEGGYT
TRBV19	TRBJ1-1	ASSIGGDRNTEAF
TRBV20-1	TRBJ1-1	STGRANTEAF
TRBV2	TRBJ1-1	ASTRIRDGGEAF
TRBV5-4	TRBJ1-5	ASSLYGNNQPQH
TRBV6-1	TRBJ1-2	ASRGDSNGYT
TRBV20-1	TRBJ1-1	SAHRDWNTEAF
TRBV29-1	TRBJ1-2	SVTGGYGYT
TRBV18	TRBJ1-2	ASSRTGNYGYT
TRBV19	TRBJ2-7	ASSYRGVSYEQY
TRBV3-2	TRBJ2-5	ASSYSGPPETQY
TRBV6-6	TRBJ2-2	ASRSTGTGNTGELF
TRBV20-1	TRBJ2-7	SARSLGQGRSEQY
TRBV6-2/TRBV6-3	TRBJ1-4	ASSYSTAFSTNEKLF
TRBV5-4	TRBJ1-4	ASSAGAGATNEKLF
TRBV6-6	TRBJ1-2	ASSRGDRDYGYT
TRBV10-3	TRBJ2-2	AISKQGRDTGELF
TRBV19	TRBJ1-2	ASSIGADREGYT
TRBV15	TRBJ1-6	ATSRLRGRGSPLH
TRBV6-2/TRBV6-3	TRBJ1-5	ASTQGPSSNQPQH
TRBV18	TRBJ1-2	ASSIRQPNYGYT
TRBV6-5	TRBJ1-1	ASTKAGNTEAF
TRBV12-3/TRBV12-4	TRBJ1-2	ASSLSGRQGRVGNGYT
TRBV7-9	TRBJ1-6	ASSLVGTGYSPLH
TRBV29-1	TRBJ1-4	SVGGDGGKLF
TRBV19	TRBJ1-3	ASSIDSGNTIY
TRBV20-1	TRBJ2-7	SAAGPGTSLNEQY
TRBV6-5	TRBJ1-3	ASSATGRVSGNTIY
TRBV6-2/TRBV6-3	TRBJ1-1	ASSFARTTEAF
TRBV11-2	TRBJ2-1	ASSHDGVKYNEQF
TRBV18	TRBJ1-2	ASSAGQAPNYGYT
TRBV6-1	TRBJ1-2	ASSGQGRAYGYT
TRBV20-1	TRBJ2-7	SARAHTGVPFEQY
TRBV7-2	TRBJ1-5	ASSPNERQPQH